This T cell receptor (beta chain) was identified during a study of Ad26.COV2.S vaccination and SARS-CoV-2 variants. Study-wide context: The vaccine Ad26.COV2.S was put into the muscle once, or twice with 56 days between. General study findings and limits: Analyses of TCR breadth and depth may have underestimated total T cell responses.

Germline CDR1 SGHRS, CDR2 YFSETQ. The CDR3 has 16 residues. The V end lost 0 bases, the J end lost 0 bases, and 10 bases lay between the germline ends. The repertoire was sequenced with immunoSEQ multiplex PCR; TCRdb's copy has only in-frame clones and lacks some. The sample holds 400,000 to 450,000 clones; 80% to 95% are singletons and the top ten take about 4.4%. Treatment described: some 20 received Ad26.COV2.S at low or high dose, single or two shots; several received placebo; per-sample allocation not given. All samples were drawn on day 63, counting from the first vaccine or placebo injection. A note on this clone: Its antigen is not identified.

This TCR was recovered from a person between 18 and 65 years old who received the Ad26.COV2.S COVID-19 vaccine or a placebo. The sequencing used peripheral blood, collected in a trial of Ad26.COV2.S vaccine versus placebo. J is TRBJ1-3 and V is TRBV5-1; D possibly corresponds to TRBD1 (5 bases). The CDR3 DNA follows: TGCGCCAGCAGCTTGGATCGGAGGGGCTCTGGAAACACCATATATTTT. Protein product: CASSLDRRGSGNTIYF.